This TCR beta chain was recorded in a study of blood T cells in healthy people across ages. CDR3 length: 13 amino acids. The germline CDR1 and CDR2 sequences are SGDLS and YYNGEE. Through a sample-barcoded 5' primer and a J-beta primer mix, a second PCR was run for roughly 7 to 12 cycles. Each TCR beta cDNA got a 12-nucleotide random molecular identifier. MiXCR was run by TCRdb on the 5' RACE reads, yielding one entry per CDR3 protein. The data hold more than 1.4 million distinct CDR3 sequences, with roughly 40% observed a single time. Turning to this clonotype: Compared with germline, one end of the junction differs, possibly owing to a read error.

Donors were healthy Caucasian individuals from Russia aged roughly 6 to 90. Extracted total RNA amounted to at least 5 micrograms for each sample. Input material: blood. The TCR sequence derives from a woman aged 18-29 years in good health. V and J are TRBV9 and TRBJ2-7, with unresolved D. This chain's CDR3 is CASSVPYPYEQYF. CDR3 DNA: TGTGCCAGCAGCGTCCCCTACCCCTATGAGCAGTACTTC.